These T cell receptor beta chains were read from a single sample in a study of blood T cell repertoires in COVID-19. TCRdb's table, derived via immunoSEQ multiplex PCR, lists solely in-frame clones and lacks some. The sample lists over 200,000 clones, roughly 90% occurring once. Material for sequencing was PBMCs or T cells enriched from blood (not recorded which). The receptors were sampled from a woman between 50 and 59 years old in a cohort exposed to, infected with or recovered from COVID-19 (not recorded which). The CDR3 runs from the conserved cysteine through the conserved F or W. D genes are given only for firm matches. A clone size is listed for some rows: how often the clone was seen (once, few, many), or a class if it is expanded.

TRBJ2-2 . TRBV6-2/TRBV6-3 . TGTGCCAGCAGTGCGGTGGAGGGTGATGTCGGGGAGCTGTTTTTT CASSAVEGDVGELFF
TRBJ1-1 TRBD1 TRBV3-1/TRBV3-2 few TGTGCCAGCAGCCCCCACAGGGGAGGTGGGGCTTTCTTT CASSPHRGGGAFF
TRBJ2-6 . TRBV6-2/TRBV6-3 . TGTGCCAGCAGCCGTGACAGTGCTGGGGCCAACGTCCTGACTTTC CASSRDSAGANVLTF
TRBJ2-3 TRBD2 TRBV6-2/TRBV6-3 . TGTGCCAGCAGCCCCATTCGGACTAGCGGGGGATCTCGTCAAGATACGCAGTATTTT CASSPIRTSGGSRQDTQYF
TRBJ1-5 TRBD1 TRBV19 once TGTGCCAGCCAGAATTCACAGGGGTTAAGCAATCAGCCCCAGCATTTT CASQNSQGLSNQPQHF
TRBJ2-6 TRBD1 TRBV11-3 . TGTGCCAGCAGCCCGAAGGGGGCCTCTGGGGCCAACGTCCTGACTTTC CASSPKGASGANVLTF
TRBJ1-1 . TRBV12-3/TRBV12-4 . TGTGCCAGCAGGTACCCAGGCACTGAAGCTTTCTTT CASRYPGTEAFF
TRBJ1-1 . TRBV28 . TGTGCCAGCGGAGCAGGGGATTCCCCGAAAATAGCTTTCTTT CASGAGDSPKIAFF
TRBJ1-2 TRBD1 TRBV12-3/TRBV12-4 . TGTGCCAGCAGTAGGAAAGGGACAGGGGGCTACACCTTC CASSRKGTGGYTF
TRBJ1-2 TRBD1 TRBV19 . TGTGCCAGTATGGGGGCCAGGGGGCATTACGGCTATGGCTACACCTTC CASMGARGHYGYGYTF
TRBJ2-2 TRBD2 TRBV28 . TGTGCCAGCAGTTTCCCGACTAGCGGGGGGCCCGACACCGGGGAGCTGTTTTTT CASSFPTSGGPDTGELFF
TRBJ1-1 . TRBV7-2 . TGTGCCAGCAGCTTATTGGGGCTGAACACTGAAGCTTTCTTT CASSLLGLNTEAFF
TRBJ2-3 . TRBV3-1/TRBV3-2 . TGTGCCAGCGGAGGGGGCCCGGGCGGGGGGCTAGATACGCAGTATTTT CASGGGPGGGLDTQYF
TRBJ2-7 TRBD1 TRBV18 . TGTGCCAGCTCAACCGCGTCCGGGACAGGGGGACACGAGCAGTACTTC CASSTASGTGGHEQYF
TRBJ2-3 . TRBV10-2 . TGCGCCACCTCCAACGGTGGACAGCTCCTCACAGATACGCAGTATTTT CATSNGGQLLTDTQYF
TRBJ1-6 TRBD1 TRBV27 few TGTGCCAGCAGTTTACTAGGAGGGGGCTTCTCACCCCTCCACTTT CASSLLGGGFSPLHF
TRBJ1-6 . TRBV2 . TGTGCCAGCAAGGGACAATGGGGTTCACCCCTCCACTTT CASKGQWGSPLHF
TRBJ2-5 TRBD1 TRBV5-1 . TGCGCCAGCAGCCGAGGACAGGGGGCAGGGGAGACCCAGTACTTC CASSRGQGAGETQYF
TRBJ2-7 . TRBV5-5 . TGTGCCAGTGGTCAGGGTATGGACTACGAGCAGTACTTC CASGQGMDYEQYF
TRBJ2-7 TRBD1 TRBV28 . TGTGCCAGCAGTACCGGGACAGGGTGGTACGAGCAGTACTTC CASSTGTGWYEQYF
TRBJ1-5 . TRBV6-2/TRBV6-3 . TGTGCCAGCAGTTACATACTCCATCAGCCCCAGCATTTT CASSYILHQPQHF
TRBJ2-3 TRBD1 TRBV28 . TGTGCCAGCAGTTCCTCCGCGACAGGGGCAGATACGCAGTATTTT CASSSSATGADTQYF
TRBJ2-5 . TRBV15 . TGTGCCACCAGCAGCTGGGGGCAGACCCAGTACTTC CATSSWGQTQYF
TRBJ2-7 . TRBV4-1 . TGCGCCAGCAGCCAGCAAGGCGGACAGCGCTACTACGAGCAGTACTTC CASSQQGGQRYYEQYF
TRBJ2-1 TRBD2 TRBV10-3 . TGTGCCATCAGTGAGGGACTAGCGGGGGGTGTCGGTGAGCAGTTCTTC CAISEGLAGGVGEQFF
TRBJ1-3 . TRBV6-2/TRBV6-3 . TGTGCCAGCAGTTATGGAGACGGACGGGGGAACACCATATATTTT CASSYGDGRGNTIYF
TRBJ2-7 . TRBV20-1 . TGCAGTGCTCCCAGCAGGTACGAGCAGTACTTC CSAPSRYEQYF
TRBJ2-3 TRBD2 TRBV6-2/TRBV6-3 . TGTGCCAGCAGCAGCGGGGCGGGAGATACGCAGTATTTT CASSSGAGDTQYF
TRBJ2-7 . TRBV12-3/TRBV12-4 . TGTGCCAGCAGTTTAGGTTTCCTGGCCGAGCAGTACTTC CASSLGFLAEQYF
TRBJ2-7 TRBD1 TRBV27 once TGTGCCAGTTACCCCACCTACAGGGGCATCCTCTACGAGCAGTACTTC CASYPTYRGILYEQYF
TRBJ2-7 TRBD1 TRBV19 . TGTGCCAGTAGTATGAGGAGGACAGGGGGCTACGAGCAGTACTTC CASSMRRTGGYEQYF
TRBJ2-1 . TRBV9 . TGTGCCAGCAGCGCCAGGGTTAGCTACAATGAGCAGTTCTTC CASSARVSYNEQFF
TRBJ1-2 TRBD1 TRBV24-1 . TGTGCCACCAGTGATGGGACAGGGGTTAGCTACACCTTC CATSDGTGVSYTF
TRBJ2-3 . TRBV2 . TGTGCCATCGGGGGATTTGCGCAGTATTTT CAIGGFAQYF
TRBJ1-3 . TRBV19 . TGTGCCAGCGGGGAGGCTACCATAAGAAACACCATATATTTT CASGEATIRNTIYF
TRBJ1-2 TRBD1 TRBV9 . TGTGCCAGCACCCGGACAGGGACTAACTATGGCTACACCTTC CASTRTGTNYGYTF
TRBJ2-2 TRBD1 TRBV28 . TGTGCCAGCAGCACGCGACAGGGCCCGAACACCGGGGAGCTGTTTTTT CASSTRQGPNTGELFF
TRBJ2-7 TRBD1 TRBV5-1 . TGCGCCAGCAGCTCAGGACAGGGCGGAACCTACGAGCAGTACTTC CASSSGQGGTYEQYF
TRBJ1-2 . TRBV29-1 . TGCAGCGTTGATCCGTCAGGGGCGGGCTATGGCTACACCTTC CSVDPSGAGYGYTF
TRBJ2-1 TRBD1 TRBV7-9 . TGTGCCAGCAGGATCCCCATACAGGGGCTCTTTGACGATGAGCAGTTCTTC CASRIPIQGLFDDEQFF